A selection of T cell receptor beta chains follows, all from one sample in a study of blood T cells in healthy people across ages. TCRdb re-derived calls from the 5' RACE reads in MiXCR, one entry per CDR3 protein. Here the sample spans over 600,000 distinct CDR3 sequences, around 43% being singletons. The material sequenced was blood. These TCRs come from a man at least 80 years old in good health. Both conserved end residues are part of each CDR3. D genes are given only for firm matches. Clone size is shown for a subset of rows, as once, few, many or a class of expanded clone.

cdr3_nt	cdr3_aa	v_call	j_call	clone_size	d_call
TGTGCCAGCAGTCCGGGACAGGGGGTGGGTGAGACCCAGTACTTC	CASSPGQGVGETQYF	TRBV6-2/TRBV6-3	TRBJ2-5	-	TRBD1
TGTGCCAGCAGCTTAGAACCGGGGGCGCCCGGGGAGCTGTTTTTT	CASSLEPGAPGELFF	TRBV7-6	TRBJ2-2	-	-
TGTGCCAGCAGCCTGATTAGACAACACGAGCAGTTCTTC	CASSLIRQHEQFF	TRBV6-2/TRBV6-3	TRBJ2-1	-	-
TGCGCCAGCAGCTCAGCGCAGGGGTACAGGTACGAGCAGTACTTC	CASSSAQGYRYEQYF	TRBV5-1	TRBJ2-7	-	-
TGCAGCGTTGTTGGGGGGGACAGGGTGTCGCAGTACTTC	CSVVGGDRVSQYF	TRBV29-1	TRBJ2-5	few	TRBD1
TGTGCCAGCAGCTCCGGCAGGGGCCCTTCCCCGGAAAAACTGTTTTTT	CASSSGRGPSPEKLFF	TRBV7-2	TRBJ1-4	few	-
TGTGCCAGCAGTGAAGTGGCTAGCGGTAGCACAGATACGCAGTATTTT	CASSEVASGSTDTQYF	TRBV2	TRBJ2-3	-	TRBD2
TGCAGTGCTCCGACAGGGGCGGCCTATGGCTACACCTTC	CSAPTGAAYGYTF	TRBV20-1	TRBJ1-2	-	TRBD1
TGCAGCTGTAGGAGGGCGCTCACCGGGGAGCTGTTTTTT	CSCRRALTGELFF	TRBV29-1	TRBJ2-2	-	-
TGTGCCAGTAACGGTGTGTACACCGATGAGCAGTTCTTC	CASNGVYTDEQFF	TRBV28	TRBJ2-1	-	-
TGCGCCAGCAGCCCCGGAGGGGGCGCGGGTTCACCCCTCCACTTT	CASSPGGGAGSPLHF	TRBV4-3	TRBJ1-6	-	TRBD1
TGTGCCAGCAGTGAGGGACAGGGGCGTAGCGGGGAGCTGTTTTTT	CASSEGQGRSGELFF	TRBV6-1	TRBJ2-2	few	TRBD1
TGCAGTGCTAGAATGCGGACCGGGGAGCTGTTTTTT	CSARMRTGELFF	TRBV20-1	TRBJ2-2	few	-
TGTGCCAGCAGCCAACGAAGAGAGAACACTGAAGCTTTCTTT	CASSQRRENTEAFF	TRBV3-1	TRBJ1-1	few	-
TGTGCCAGCAGCGTATCACCCGGGACGACGTGGGGAGAGACCCAGTACTTC	CASSVSPGTTWGETQYF	TRBV11-2	TRBJ2-5	-	-
TGTGCCACCAGCCCAGGGTCCACAGATACGCAGTATTTT	CATSPGSTDTQYF	TRBV24-1	TRBJ2-3	many	-
TGCGCCAGCAGCTCGGAGGGATCCTTCCAGGAGACCCAGTACTTC	CASSSEGSFQETQYF	TRBV5-1	TRBJ2-5	-	-
TGTGCCAGCAGCTTAATGGCACAAGAGACCCAGTACTTC	CASSLMAQETQYF	TRBV7-3	TRBJ2-5	few	-
TGTGCCAGCAGTTACTCAAAACAGGGGGCCTATAATTCACCCCTCCACTTT	CASSYSKQGAYNSPLHF	TRBV6-6	TRBJ1-6	-	TRBD1
TGTGCCACCAGCAGACCAGCTAGCGGGAGCTCCTACGAGCAGTACTTC	CATSRPASGSSYEQYF	TRBV15	TRBJ2-7	-	TRBD2
TGCGCCAGCCAACGGGACAGGGGGTCCTACGAGCAGTACTTC	CASQRDRGSYEQYF	TRBV5-1	TRBJ2-7	once	TRBD1
TGTGCCAGCAGTGTTGGGGGGACACAAGATACGCAGTATTTT	CASSVGGTQDTQYF	TRBV6-4	TRBJ2-3	-	-
TGTGCTAGTGGTTTGGGTAACGGAGCGGACGTCACAGATACGCAGTATTTT	CASGLGNGADVTDTQYF	TRBV12-5	TRBJ2-3	few	-
TGTGCCAGCAGTCGAATGGGTGAAGCTTTCTTT	CASSRMGEAFF	TRBV12-3/TRBV12-4	TRBJ1-1	many	-
TGTGCCAGCAGCGTAGGAGCGACCCGGACAGATACGCAGTATTTT	CASSVGATRTDTQYF	TRBV9	TRBJ2-3	few	-
TGCGCCAGCAGCCAAACTCTGGGCAGCTACGAGCAGTACTTC	CASSQTLGSYEQYF	TRBV5-1	TRBJ2-7	many	-
TGTGCCAGCAGTTTCCGGCGGGTTAACGAGCAGTACTTC	CASSFRRVNEQYF	TRBV27	TRBJ2-7	few	-
TGCAGCGTTGAAGAGGGCCCCAGTGAGCAGTACTTC	CSVEEGPSEQYF	TRBV29-1	TRBJ2-5	-	-
TGTGCCAGCAGCGTAACGTTGGCCCAGGGGCAGTTCTTC	CASSVTLAQGQFF	TRBV7-3	TRBJ2-1	-	-
TGTGCCAGCAGTTACTCCCTGGACAGGGACAATGAGCAGTTCTTC	CASSYSLDRDNEQFF	TRBV6-2/TRBV6-3	TRBJ2-1	few	TRBD1
TGTGCCAGCAGCCCGGGGGACAGCCCTGGAGATACGCAGTATTTT	CASSPGDSPGDTQYF	TRBV7-2	TRBJ2-3	-	-
TGTGCCAGCAGCTTCAGCCGACAGAGTGATTATGGCTACACCTTC	CASSFSRQSDYGYTF	TRBV7-2	TRBJ1-2	few	-
TGTGCCAGCAGCCAAGATCCAAGGACAGGTGCCTCCTACGAGCAGTACTTC	CASSQDPRTGASYEQYF	TRBV14	TRBJ2-7	-	TRBD1
TGTGCCAGCAGTATCCTAGCGGGGGGCCCCACAGATACGCAGTATTTT	CASSILAGGPTDTQYF	TRBV6-2/TRBV6-3	TRBJ2-3	few	TRBD2
TGTGCCAGCAGCACAACACCCGGGACTAGCGGGTACAATGAGCAGTTCTTC	CASSTTPGTSGYNEQFF	TRBV9	TRBJ2-1	many	TRBD2
TGTGCCACCAGCAGCCCCCAGGGGCTAGGGTACTTC	CATSSPQGLGYF	TRBV15	TRBJ2-5	-	-
TGCGCCAGCAGCTTGGTGAGCGGGGAAACAGATACGCAGTATTTT	CASSLVSGETDTQYF	TRBV5-1	TRBJ2-3	-	TRBD2
TGTGCCAGCAGCTTAAACCCAGGGATCGCATCAGAGACCCAGTACTTC	CASSLNPGIASETQYF	TRBV11-2	TRBJ2-5	-	-
TGTGCCAGCAGTCCCAGCCAGCATAACTATGGCTACACCTTC	CASSPSQHNYGYTF	TRBV7-9	TRBJ1-2	few	-
TGTGCCAGCAGCTTAGGAGGCAGGGGATTGGAGACCCAGTACTTC	CASSLGGRGLETQYF	TRBV7-2	TRBJ2-5	few	-
TGTGCCAGCAGCTTAGCCGGAGCGGGGGGGTTTAATGAGCAGTTCTTC	CASSLAGAGGFNEQFF	TRBV7-2	TRBJ2-1	few	TRBD2
TGTGCCAGCAGTCGACTAGGTGCAGAGACCCAGTACTTC	CASSRLGAETQYF	TRBV6-2/TRBV6-3	TRBJ2-5	-	-
TGCAGTGCAACAACTAGCGGGGGGGCCTTTGAGCAGTACTTC	CSATTSGGAFEQYF	TRBV20-1	TRBJ2-4	-	TRBD2
TGCAGTGCCACCGGGACTAGCGGGAGAGGGGGCTCCTACAATGAGCAGTTCTTC	CSATGTSGRGGSYNEQFF	TRBV20-1	TRBJ2-1	-	TRBD2
TGCAGTGCTAGCGGGGGGCCCAACCAAGAGACCCAGTACTTC	CSASGGPNQETQYF	TRBV20-1	TRBJ2-5	-	-
TGCGCCAGCAGCCAAGTTACGGGACAGGGGTTACAACCCCTCCACTTT	CASSQVTGQGLQPLHF	TRBV4-1	TRBJ1-6	-	TRBD1
TGTGCCAGCAGCCGCGGGACAGCCGCCTACGAGCAGTACTTC	CASSRGTAAYEQYF	TRBV7-2	TRBJ2-7	-	-
TGTGCCAGCAGGCCCCTAGCGGGACATAAGTACTTC	CASRPLAGHKYF	TRBV28	TRBJ2-7	-	TRBD2
TGCGCCAGCAGCCAGCCAGGGGGGACACGGAAGGAGCAGTACTTC	CASSQPGGTRKEQYF	TRBV4-1	TRBJ2-5	-	-